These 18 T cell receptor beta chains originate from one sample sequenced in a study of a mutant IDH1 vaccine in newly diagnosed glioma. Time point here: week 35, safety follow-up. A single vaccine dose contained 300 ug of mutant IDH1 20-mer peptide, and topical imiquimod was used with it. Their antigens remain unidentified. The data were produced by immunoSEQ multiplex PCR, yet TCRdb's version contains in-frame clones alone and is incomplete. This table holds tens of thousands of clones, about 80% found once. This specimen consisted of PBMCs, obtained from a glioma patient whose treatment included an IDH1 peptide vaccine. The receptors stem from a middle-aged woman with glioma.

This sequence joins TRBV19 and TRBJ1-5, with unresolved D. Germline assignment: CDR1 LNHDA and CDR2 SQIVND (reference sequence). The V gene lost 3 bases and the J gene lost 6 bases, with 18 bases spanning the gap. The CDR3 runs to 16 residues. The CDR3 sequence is CASSILFFRAFQPQHF. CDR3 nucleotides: TGTGCCAGTAGTATCCTTTTTTTTAGAGCTTTTCAGCCCCAGCATTTT.

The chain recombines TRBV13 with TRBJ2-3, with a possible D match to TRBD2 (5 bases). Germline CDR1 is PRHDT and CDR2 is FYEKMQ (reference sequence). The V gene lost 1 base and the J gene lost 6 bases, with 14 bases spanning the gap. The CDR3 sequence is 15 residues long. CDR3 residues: CASSLARAEGDTQYF. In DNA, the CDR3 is TGTGCCAGCAGCTTAGCCCGGGCCGAGGGTGATACGCAGTATTTT.

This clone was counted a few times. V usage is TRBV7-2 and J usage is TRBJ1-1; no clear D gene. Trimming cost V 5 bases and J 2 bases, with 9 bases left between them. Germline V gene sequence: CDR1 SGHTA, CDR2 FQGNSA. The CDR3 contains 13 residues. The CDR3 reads CASSPPYNTEAFF. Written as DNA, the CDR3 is TGTGCCAGCAGCCCCCCCTACAACACTGAAGCTTTCTTT.

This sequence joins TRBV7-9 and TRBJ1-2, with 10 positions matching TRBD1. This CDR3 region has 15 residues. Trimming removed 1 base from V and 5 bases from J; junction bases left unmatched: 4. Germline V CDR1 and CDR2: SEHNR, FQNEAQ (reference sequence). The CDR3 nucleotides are TGTGCCAGCAGCTTAGGACAGGGGGCAGCGTATGGCTACACCTTC. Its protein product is CASSLGQGAAYGYTF.

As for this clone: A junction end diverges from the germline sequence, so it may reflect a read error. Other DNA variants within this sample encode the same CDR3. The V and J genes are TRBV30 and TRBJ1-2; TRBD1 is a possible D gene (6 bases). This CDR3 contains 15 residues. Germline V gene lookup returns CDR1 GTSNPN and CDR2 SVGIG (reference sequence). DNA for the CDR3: TGTGCCTGGAGCCCCCGGACAGTGTTATCCTATGGCTACACTTTC. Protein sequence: CAWSPRTVLSYGYTF. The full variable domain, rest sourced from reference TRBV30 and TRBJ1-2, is SQTIHQWPATLVQPVGSPLSLECTVEGTSNPNLYWYRQAAGRGLQLLFYSVGIGQISSEVPQNLSASRPQDRQFILSSKKLLLSDSGFYLCAWSPRTVLSYGYTFGSGTRLTVV.

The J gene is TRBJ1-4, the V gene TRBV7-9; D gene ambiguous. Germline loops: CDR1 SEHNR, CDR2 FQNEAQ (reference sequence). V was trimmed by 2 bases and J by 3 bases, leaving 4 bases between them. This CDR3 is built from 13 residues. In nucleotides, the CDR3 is TGTGCCAGCAGCTTATTAGCTAATGAAAAACTGTTTTTT. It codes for CASSLLANEKLFF.

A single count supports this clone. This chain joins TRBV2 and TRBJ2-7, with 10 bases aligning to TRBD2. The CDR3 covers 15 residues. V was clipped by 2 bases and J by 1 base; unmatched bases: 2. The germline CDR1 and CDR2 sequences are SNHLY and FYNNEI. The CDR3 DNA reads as TGTGCCAGCAGTGAACAGACTAGCGGGTCCTACGAGCAGTACTTC. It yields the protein CASSEQTSGSYEQYF.

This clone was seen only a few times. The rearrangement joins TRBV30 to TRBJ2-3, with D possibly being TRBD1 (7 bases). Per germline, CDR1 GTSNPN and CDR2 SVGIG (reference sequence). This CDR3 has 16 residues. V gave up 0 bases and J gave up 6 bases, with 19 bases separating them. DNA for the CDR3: TGTGCCTGGAGTGTACGGAGGGGGCCAGGCAAGGATACGCAGTATTTT. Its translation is CAWSVRRGPGKDTQYF. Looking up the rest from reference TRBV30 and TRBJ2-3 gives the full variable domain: SQTIHQWPATLVQPVGSPLSLECTVEGTSNPNLYWYRQAAGRGLQLLFYSVGIGQISSEVPQNLSASRPQDRQFILSSKKLLLSDSGFYLCAWSVRRGPGKDTQYFGPGTRLTVL.

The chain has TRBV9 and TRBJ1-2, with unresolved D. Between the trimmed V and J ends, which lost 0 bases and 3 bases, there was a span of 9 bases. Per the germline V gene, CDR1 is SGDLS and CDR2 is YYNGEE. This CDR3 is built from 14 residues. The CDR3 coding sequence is TGTGCCAGCAGCGTAGGCAGTGGAGACTATGGCTACACCTTC. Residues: CASSVGSGDYGYTF.

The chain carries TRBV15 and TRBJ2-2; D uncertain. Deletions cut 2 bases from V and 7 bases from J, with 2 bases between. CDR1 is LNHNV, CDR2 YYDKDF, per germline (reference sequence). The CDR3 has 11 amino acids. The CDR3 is CATSRYGELFF. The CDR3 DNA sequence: TGTGCCACCAGCAGATACGGGGAGCTGTTTTTT.

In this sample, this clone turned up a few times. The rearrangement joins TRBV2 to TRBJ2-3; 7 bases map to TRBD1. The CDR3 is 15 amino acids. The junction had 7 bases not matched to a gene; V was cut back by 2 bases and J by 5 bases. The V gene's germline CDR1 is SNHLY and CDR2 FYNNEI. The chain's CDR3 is CASSESAGGGDTQYF. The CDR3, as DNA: TGTGCCAGCAGTGAAAGCGCAGGGGGTGGAGATACGCAGTATTTT.

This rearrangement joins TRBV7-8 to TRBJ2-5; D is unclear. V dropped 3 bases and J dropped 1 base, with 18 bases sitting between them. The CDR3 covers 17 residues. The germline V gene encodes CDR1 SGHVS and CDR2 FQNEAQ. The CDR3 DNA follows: TGTGCCAGCAGCTTGGGGATTACTGCGTACCGCCAAGAGACCCAGTACTTC. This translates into CASSLGITAYRQETQYF.

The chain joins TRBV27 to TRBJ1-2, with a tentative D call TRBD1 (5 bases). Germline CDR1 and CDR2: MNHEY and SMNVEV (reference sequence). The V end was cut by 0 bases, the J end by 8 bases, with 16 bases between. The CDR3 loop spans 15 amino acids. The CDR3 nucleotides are TGTGCCAGCAGTTTATCGGGGCAGGGTCTAGGGGGCTACACCTTC. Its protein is CASSLSGQGLGGYTF.

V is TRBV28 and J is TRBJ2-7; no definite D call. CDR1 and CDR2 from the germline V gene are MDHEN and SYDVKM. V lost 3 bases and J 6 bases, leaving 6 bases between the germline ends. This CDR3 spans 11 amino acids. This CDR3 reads CASSFTGEQYF. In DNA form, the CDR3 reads TGTGCCAGCAGTTTCACGGGCGAGCAGTACTTC.

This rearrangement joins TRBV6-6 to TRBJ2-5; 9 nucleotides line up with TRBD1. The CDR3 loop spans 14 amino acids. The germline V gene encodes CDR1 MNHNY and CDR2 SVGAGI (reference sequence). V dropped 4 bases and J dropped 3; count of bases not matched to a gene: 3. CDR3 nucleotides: TGTGCCAGCAGTTTGACAGGGGGGAAAGAGACCCAGTACTTC. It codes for CASSLTGGKETQYF.

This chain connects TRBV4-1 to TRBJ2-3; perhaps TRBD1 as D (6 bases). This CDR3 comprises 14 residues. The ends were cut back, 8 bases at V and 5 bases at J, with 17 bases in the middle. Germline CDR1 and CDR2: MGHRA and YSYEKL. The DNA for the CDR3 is TGCGCCAGCGAGCTCAGGCAGGGGTTAGATACGCAGTATTTT. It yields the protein CASELRQGLDTQYF.

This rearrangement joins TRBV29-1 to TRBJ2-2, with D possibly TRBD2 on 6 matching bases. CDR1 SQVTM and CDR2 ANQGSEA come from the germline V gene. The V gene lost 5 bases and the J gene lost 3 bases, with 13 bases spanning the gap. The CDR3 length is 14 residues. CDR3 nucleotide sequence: TGCAGCGTTCAAAGGGAGGTTTACACCGGGGAGCTGTTTTTT. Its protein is CSVQREVYTGELFF.

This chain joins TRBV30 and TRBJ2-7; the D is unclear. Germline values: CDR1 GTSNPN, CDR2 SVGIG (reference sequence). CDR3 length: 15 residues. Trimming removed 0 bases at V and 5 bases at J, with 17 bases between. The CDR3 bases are TGTGCCTGGAGTGTAAAGCTCAAAAGTATCGACGAGCAGTACTTC. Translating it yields CAWSVKLKSIDEQYF. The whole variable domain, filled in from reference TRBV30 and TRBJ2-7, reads SQTIHQWPATLVQPVGSPLSLECTVEGTSNPNLYWYRQAAGRGLQLLFYSVGIGQISSEVPQNLSASRPQDRQFILSSKKLLLSDSGFYLCAWSVKLKSIDEQYFGPGTRLTVT.